Below are 3 T cell receptor beta chains sequenced from a single sample in a study of T cell changes during pregnancy in multiple sclerosis. Here immunoSEQ multiplex PCR was the method, and the copy in TCRdb shows in-frame clones only, minus some. The data hold about 87,000 clones, with 93% observed a single time. Here the sequenced sample was peripheral blood, taken in the third trimester of pregnancy. These receptors originate from a female donor in good health, enrolled as a control in a pregnancy study.

The rearrangement uses TRBV11-2 and TRBJ1-2; 8 bases are shared with TRBD1. CDR3 length: 15 amino acids. The V gene's germline CDR1 is SGHAT and CDR2 FQNNGV. V dropped 2 bases and J dropped 4; count of bases not matched to a gene: 6. The CDR3 sequence is CASSLRQGAVYGYTF. In DNA, the CDR3 is TGTGCCAGCAGCTTAAGGCAGGGGGCAGTCTATGGCTACACCTTC. Full variable domain (missing parts from reference TRBV11-2 and TRBJ1-2): EAGVAQSPRYKIIEKRQSVAFWCNPISGHATLYWYQQILGQGPKLLIQFQNNGVVDDSQLPKDRFSAERLKGVDSTLKIQPAKLEDSAVYLCASSLRQGAVYGYTFGSGTRLTVV.

The count of this clone is one. The V call is TRBV25-1, the J call TRBJ2-2; D perhaps matches TRBD1 (6 bases). The ends were cut back, 6 bases at V and 1 base at J, with 12 bases in the middle. CDR3 size: 15 residues. CDR1 and CDR2 (germline): MGHDK, SYGVNS. The CDR3 bases are TGTGCCAGCAGAGCGTTGACAGGGAACACCGGGGAGCTGTTTTTT. Its translation is CASRALTGNTGELFF.

This chain connects TRBV4-1 to TRBJ1-2, with D perhaps matching TRBD1 (5 bases). In germline, CDR1 is MGHRA, CDR2 YSYEKL. The CDR3 is 13 residues long. V dropped 2 bases and J dropped 4 bases, with 8 bases sitting between them. The CDR3 here is CASSQTRVYGYTF. For the CDR3, the DNA is TGCGCCAGCAGCCAAACCAGGGTCTATGGCTACACCTTC.